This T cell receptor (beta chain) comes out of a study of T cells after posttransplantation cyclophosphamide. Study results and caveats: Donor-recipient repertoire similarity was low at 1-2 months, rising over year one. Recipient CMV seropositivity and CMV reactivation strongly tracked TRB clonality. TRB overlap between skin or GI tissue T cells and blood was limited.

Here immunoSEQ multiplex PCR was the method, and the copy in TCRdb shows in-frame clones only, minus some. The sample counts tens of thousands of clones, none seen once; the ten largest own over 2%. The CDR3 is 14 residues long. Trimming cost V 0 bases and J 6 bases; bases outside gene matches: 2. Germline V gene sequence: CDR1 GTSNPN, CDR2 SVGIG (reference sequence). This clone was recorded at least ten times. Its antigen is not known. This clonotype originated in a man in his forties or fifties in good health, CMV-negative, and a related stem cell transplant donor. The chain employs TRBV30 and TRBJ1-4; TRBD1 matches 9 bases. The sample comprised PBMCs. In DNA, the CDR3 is TGTGCCTGGAGTGTGGGACAGGGATATGAAAAACTGTTTTTT. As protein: CAWSVGQGYEKLFF.